The 13 T cell receptor beta chains given below trace back to one sample, sequenced in a study of blood T cell repertoires in COVID-19. Repertoires were generated with immunoSEQ multiplex PCR, while TCRdb's copy carries only in-frame clones and drops some. The table has more than 10,000 clones, 88% seen once; the top ten hold 29%. The sample taken for sequencing was peripheral blood. These receptors all come from a human donor in a cohort sampled during active COVID-19.

CDR3 residues: CASSNGQGAFNEQFF. DNA for the CDR3: TGTGCCAGCAGTAACGGACAGGGGGCCTTCAATGAGCAGTTCTTC. This chain joins TRBV6-5 and TRBJ2-1; 11 bases fit TRBD1. The CDR3 has 15 residues. Trimming removed 5 bases from V and 6 bases from J; junction bases left unmatched: 6. The germline V gene has CDR1 MNHEY and CDR2 SVGAGI.

The chain links TRBV10-3 to TRBJ2-1; 12 bases are shared with TRBD2. CDR3 length equals 17 residues. V lost 3 bases to trimming and J lost 0 bases; unmatched junction nucleotides: 3. The germline V gene encodes CDR1 ENHRY and CDR2 SYGVKD. CDR3 in amino acids: CAISDPGLAGSYNEQFF. The CDR3, as DNA: TGTGCCATCAGTGACCCGGGACTAGCGGGCTCCTACAATGAGCAGTTCTTC.

The chain combines TRBV27 with TRBJ2-6; D gene unclear. V dropped 3 bases and J dropped 3 bases, with 9 bases sitting between them. Germline CDR1 is MNHEY and CDR2 is SMNVEV (reference sequence). The CDR3 loop spans 15 amino acids. Here the CDR3 reads CASSFVPLGANVLTF. CDR3 nucleotide sequence: TGTGCCAGCAGTTTCGTCCCACTTGGGGCCAACGTCCTGACTTTC.

The genes are TRBV19 and TRBJ2-3, with 14 bases matching TRBD2. The CDR3 covers 17 residues. Germline CDR1 LNHDA, CDR2 SQIVND (reference sequence). J gave up 6 bases and V 4 bases, and 9 bases lay outside the gene matches. Here the CDR3 reads CASSSDRTSGGQDTQYF. In DNA form, the CDR3 reads TGTGCCAGTAGTAGCGATAGGACTAGCGGGGGGCAGGATACGCAGTATTTT.

The chain couples TRBV4-1 to TRBJ2-2; 10 bases align to TRBD1. Per germline, CDR1 MGHRA and CDR2 YSYEKL. CDR3 size: 16 residues. V lost 3 bases and J lost 7; bases outside the gene matches: 8. Here the CDR3 DNA reads TGCGCCAGCAGCCAGTTGGGACAGGGGCTAGGCGGGGAGCTGTTTTTT. Amino acids: CASSQLGQGLGGELFF.

The genes are TRBV18 and TRBJ2-5, with D possibly TRBD2 on 5 matching bases. Trimming cost V 3 bases and J 7 bases, with 21 bases left between them. The germline V gene has CDR1 KGHSH and CDR2 LQKENI. This CDR3 has 16 amino acids. For the CDR3, the DNA is TGTGCCAGCTCACCGTTCATCCTAGAGGGAGAGGGGACCCAGTACTTC. This encodes CASSPFILEGEGTQYF.

The rearrangement joins TRBV28 to TRBJ2-1; TRBD1 aligns across 7 bases. CDR1 MDHEN and CDR2 SYDVKM come from the germline V gene. The CDR3 is 12 residues long. V shed 6 bases, J shed 6 bases, and the junction held 2 bases outside the gene matches. CDR3: CASRTGTNEQFF. The CDR3 DNA sequence: TGTGCCAGCAGGACAGGGACCAATGAGCAGTTCTTC.

The chain combines TRBV5-1 with TRBJ2-7, with a weak D call TRBD2 (5 bases). CDR1 and CDR2 (germline): SGHRS, YFSETQ. The CDR3 has 11 residues. The V end lost 7 bases, the J end lost 3 bases, and 8 bases lay between the germline ends. The CDR3 is CASRGNYEQYF. CDR3 DNA: TGCGCCAGCCGAGGGAACTACGAGCAGTACTTC. Full variable domain (outside the CDR3, taken from reference TRBV5-1 and TRBJ2-7): KAGVTQTPRYLIKTRGQQVTLSCSPISGHRSVSWYQQTPGQGLQFLFEYFSETQRNKGNFPGRFSGRQFSNSRSEMNVSTLELGDSALYLCASRGNYEQYFGPGTRLTVT.

This clone was seen just once. Written as DNA, the CDR3 is TGCGCCAGCAGCTTTACAGACACCGGAAACACCATATATTTT. It translates to CASSFTDTGNTIYF. This chain uses TRBV5-1 with TRBJ1-3; the D is unclear. Germline CDR1 and CDR2: SGHRS and YFSETQ. The V end was cut by 2 bases, the J end by 4 bases, with 10 bases between. The CDR3 length is 14 residues.

The V call is TRBV6-5, the J call TRBJ2-5; 7 nucleotides match TRBD2. Germline CDR1 is MNHEY and CDR2 is SVGAGI. The CDR3 totals 13 residues. With V trimmed by 8 bases and J by 8 bases, 11 bases remained unmatched. The CDR3 reads CASGGGVGETQYF. The CDR3 region has the DNA TGTGCCAGCGGGGGAGGGGTGGGAGAAACCCAGTACTTC.

Only one count was recorded for this clone. This chain joins TRBV5-6 and TRBJ1-1; 7 nucleotides align to TRBD1. The V gene end was trimmed by 4 bases and the J gene end by 12 bases; junction bases not matched to a gene: 12. Germline V gene data show CDR1 as SGHDT and CDR2 as YYEEEE. The CDR3 has 13 amino acids. The CDR3 is CASSHDRDSRTFF. DNA for the CDR3: TGTGCCAGCAGCCATGACCGGGACAGTAGGACTTTCTTT.

The chain joins TRBV30 to TRBJ1-3; D gene ambiguous. The CDR3 consists of 14 residues. Germline CDR1 GTSNPN, CDR2 SVGIG (reference sequence). V was pared by 1 base and J by 0 bases, with 7 bases between. CDR3 DNA sequence: TGTGCCTGGAGTGCCACCTACTCTGGAAACACCATATATTTT. Protein product: CAWSATYSGNTIYF.

This clone occurred a few times. V is TRBV9 and J is TRBJ1-1; D is perhaps TRBD1 (5 bases). CDR3 length equals 14 residues. Trimming shortened V by 2 bases and J by 0 bases, and 8 bases separated the two germline ends. The V gene's germline CDR1 is SGDLS and CDR2 YYNGEE. DNA of the CDR3: TGTGCCAGCAGCGTTTCAGGGATGAACACTGAAGCTTTCTTT. Its translation: CASSVSGMNTEAFF. The full variable domain, rest sourced from reference TRBV9 and TRBJ1-1, is DSGVTQTPKHLITATGQRVTLRCSPRSGDLSVYWYQQSLDQGLQFLIQYYNGEERAKGNILERFSAQQFPDLHSELNLSSLELGDSALYFCASSVSGMNTEAFFGQGTRLTVV.